A selection of T cell receptor beta chains follows, all from one sample in a study of shared clonotypes between healthy human individuals. The method was immunoSEQ multiplex PCR; TCRdb's version includes in-frame clones alone and lacks a portion of them. The profile shows over 2 million clones, over 85% of them singletons. Sequences were obtained from naive CD4+ T cells sorted from blood. These receptors were collected from a man aged 18 to 29 in good health. Each CDR3 is given with its conserved first and last residue. The D gene is left open where the match is weak. Size is omitted from some rows. Given values are once, few, many or a class for expanded clones.

V gene	D gene	clone size	J gene	CDR3 protein	CDR3 DNA
TRBV28	-	-	TRBJ2-3	CASMGTAGVRRLLKTSTDTQYF	TGTGCCAGCATGGGAACTGCTGGCGTGAGAAGGCTACTTAAGACTAGCACAGATACGCAGTATTTT
TRBV4-3	-	once	TRBJ1-1	CASSHEEGTEAFF	TGCGCCAGCAGCCATGAAGAAGGAACTGAAGCTTTCTTT
TRBV5-1	-	once	TRBJ2-1	CASSLAGVSYNEQFF	TGCGCCAGCAGCTTGGCGGGAGTCTCCTACAATGAGCAGTTCTTC
TRBV18	-	-	TRBJ2-6	CASTGAGSGANVLTF	TGTGCCAGCACTGGGGCGGGCTCTGGGGCCAACGTCCTGACTTTC
TRBV19	-	-	TRBJ2-7	CASSIVRSAGTYEQYF	TGTGCCAGTAGTATAGTTAGGTCGGCGGGAACCTACGAGCAGTACTTC
TRBV7-9	-	-	TRBJ2-7	CASSLAGSTYYEQYF	TGTGCCAGCAGCTTAGCTGGCAGCACCTACTACGAGCAGTACTTC
TRBV30	-	-	TRBJ1-1	CAWSAGTGSAEAFF	TGTGCCTGGAGTGCTGGGACGGGGAGTGCTGAAGCTTTCTTT
TRBV29-1	-	-	TRBJ1-1	CSVEGGIGVEAFF	TGCAGCGTTGAGGGGGGAATTGGGGTTGAAGCTTTCTTT
TRBV29-1	-	-	TRBJ1-4	CSVGGSEKLFF	TGCAGCGTCGGGGGTTCTGAAAAACTGTTTTTT
TRBV19	TRBD1	-	TRBJ1-2	CASSPPAGGGYGYTF	TGTGCCAGTAGTCCTCCGGCAGGGGGCGGCTATGGCTACACCTTC
TRBV6-1	-	-	TRBJ1-4	CASSVDLFRTSGEKLFF	TGTGCCAGCAGTGTTGATCTCTTTCGGACCAGCGGTGAAAAACTGTTTTTT
TRBV5-1	-	-	TRBJ2-2	CASSREPASAGPGELFF	TGCGCCAGCAGTCGGGAGCCAGCCTCGGCGGGTCCCGGGGAGCTGTTTTTT
TRBV2	-	-	TRBJ1-1	CASSDSRKGTEAFF	TGTGCCAGCAGTGATTCACGGAAGGGAACTGAAGCTTTCTTT
TRBV7-2	TRBD2	-	TRBJ2-2	CASSSLAGVNTGELFF	TGTGCCAGCAGCTCACTAGCGGGAGTAAACACCGGGGAGCTGTTTTTT
TRBV28	-	-	TRBJ1-1	CASSLTGVTEAFF	TGTGCCAGCAGTTTAACCGGGGTCACTGAAGCTTTCTTT
TRBV6-1	TRBD2	-	TRBJ2-7	CASSRTRDHEQYF	TGTGCCAGCAGTCGGACTAGAGACCACGAGCAGTACTTC
TRBV7-2	-	-	TRBJ2-3	CASSLGRHRQSQYF	TGTGCCAGCAGCCTAGGGAGGCACCGCCAGTCGCAGTATTTT
TRBV7-9	TRBD1	once	TRBJ2-3	CASRKTGGSTDTQYF	TGTGCCAGCAGGAAGACAGGGGGAAGCACAGATACGCAGTATTTT
TRBV6-5	TRBD1	-	TRBJ1-1	CASTATRTGNTEAFF	TGTGCCAGCACCGCCACCAGGACAGGGAACACTGAAGCTTTCTTT
TRBV9	TRBD1	-	TRBJ1-6	CASSVEEGAYSPLHF	TGTGCCAGCAGCGTAGAGGAGGGGGCATATTCACCCCTCCACTTT
TRBV2	TRBD2	-	TRBJ2-1	CASSKRLGGSDEQFF	TGTGCCAGCAGTAAAAGGCTGGGCGGGAGTGATGAGCAGTTCTTC
TRBV7-9	-	-	TRBJ1-1	CASSVSGWGTEAFF	TGTGCCAGCAGCGTATCAGGGTGGGGAACTGAAGCTTTCTTT
TRBV5-5	TRBD1	-	TRBJ1-6	CASSLIYRGINNSPLHF	TGTGCCAGCAGCTTGATATACAGGGGGATAAATAATTCACCCCTCCACTTT
TRBV6-5	-	once	TRBJ1-6	CASSYLRGPLHF	TGTGCCAGCAGTTACCTCAGGGGTCCCCTCCACTTT
TRBV7-8	-	-	TRBJ1-1	CASSLVAGEAFF	TGTGCCAGCAGCTTAGTAGCAGGGGAAGCTTTCTTT